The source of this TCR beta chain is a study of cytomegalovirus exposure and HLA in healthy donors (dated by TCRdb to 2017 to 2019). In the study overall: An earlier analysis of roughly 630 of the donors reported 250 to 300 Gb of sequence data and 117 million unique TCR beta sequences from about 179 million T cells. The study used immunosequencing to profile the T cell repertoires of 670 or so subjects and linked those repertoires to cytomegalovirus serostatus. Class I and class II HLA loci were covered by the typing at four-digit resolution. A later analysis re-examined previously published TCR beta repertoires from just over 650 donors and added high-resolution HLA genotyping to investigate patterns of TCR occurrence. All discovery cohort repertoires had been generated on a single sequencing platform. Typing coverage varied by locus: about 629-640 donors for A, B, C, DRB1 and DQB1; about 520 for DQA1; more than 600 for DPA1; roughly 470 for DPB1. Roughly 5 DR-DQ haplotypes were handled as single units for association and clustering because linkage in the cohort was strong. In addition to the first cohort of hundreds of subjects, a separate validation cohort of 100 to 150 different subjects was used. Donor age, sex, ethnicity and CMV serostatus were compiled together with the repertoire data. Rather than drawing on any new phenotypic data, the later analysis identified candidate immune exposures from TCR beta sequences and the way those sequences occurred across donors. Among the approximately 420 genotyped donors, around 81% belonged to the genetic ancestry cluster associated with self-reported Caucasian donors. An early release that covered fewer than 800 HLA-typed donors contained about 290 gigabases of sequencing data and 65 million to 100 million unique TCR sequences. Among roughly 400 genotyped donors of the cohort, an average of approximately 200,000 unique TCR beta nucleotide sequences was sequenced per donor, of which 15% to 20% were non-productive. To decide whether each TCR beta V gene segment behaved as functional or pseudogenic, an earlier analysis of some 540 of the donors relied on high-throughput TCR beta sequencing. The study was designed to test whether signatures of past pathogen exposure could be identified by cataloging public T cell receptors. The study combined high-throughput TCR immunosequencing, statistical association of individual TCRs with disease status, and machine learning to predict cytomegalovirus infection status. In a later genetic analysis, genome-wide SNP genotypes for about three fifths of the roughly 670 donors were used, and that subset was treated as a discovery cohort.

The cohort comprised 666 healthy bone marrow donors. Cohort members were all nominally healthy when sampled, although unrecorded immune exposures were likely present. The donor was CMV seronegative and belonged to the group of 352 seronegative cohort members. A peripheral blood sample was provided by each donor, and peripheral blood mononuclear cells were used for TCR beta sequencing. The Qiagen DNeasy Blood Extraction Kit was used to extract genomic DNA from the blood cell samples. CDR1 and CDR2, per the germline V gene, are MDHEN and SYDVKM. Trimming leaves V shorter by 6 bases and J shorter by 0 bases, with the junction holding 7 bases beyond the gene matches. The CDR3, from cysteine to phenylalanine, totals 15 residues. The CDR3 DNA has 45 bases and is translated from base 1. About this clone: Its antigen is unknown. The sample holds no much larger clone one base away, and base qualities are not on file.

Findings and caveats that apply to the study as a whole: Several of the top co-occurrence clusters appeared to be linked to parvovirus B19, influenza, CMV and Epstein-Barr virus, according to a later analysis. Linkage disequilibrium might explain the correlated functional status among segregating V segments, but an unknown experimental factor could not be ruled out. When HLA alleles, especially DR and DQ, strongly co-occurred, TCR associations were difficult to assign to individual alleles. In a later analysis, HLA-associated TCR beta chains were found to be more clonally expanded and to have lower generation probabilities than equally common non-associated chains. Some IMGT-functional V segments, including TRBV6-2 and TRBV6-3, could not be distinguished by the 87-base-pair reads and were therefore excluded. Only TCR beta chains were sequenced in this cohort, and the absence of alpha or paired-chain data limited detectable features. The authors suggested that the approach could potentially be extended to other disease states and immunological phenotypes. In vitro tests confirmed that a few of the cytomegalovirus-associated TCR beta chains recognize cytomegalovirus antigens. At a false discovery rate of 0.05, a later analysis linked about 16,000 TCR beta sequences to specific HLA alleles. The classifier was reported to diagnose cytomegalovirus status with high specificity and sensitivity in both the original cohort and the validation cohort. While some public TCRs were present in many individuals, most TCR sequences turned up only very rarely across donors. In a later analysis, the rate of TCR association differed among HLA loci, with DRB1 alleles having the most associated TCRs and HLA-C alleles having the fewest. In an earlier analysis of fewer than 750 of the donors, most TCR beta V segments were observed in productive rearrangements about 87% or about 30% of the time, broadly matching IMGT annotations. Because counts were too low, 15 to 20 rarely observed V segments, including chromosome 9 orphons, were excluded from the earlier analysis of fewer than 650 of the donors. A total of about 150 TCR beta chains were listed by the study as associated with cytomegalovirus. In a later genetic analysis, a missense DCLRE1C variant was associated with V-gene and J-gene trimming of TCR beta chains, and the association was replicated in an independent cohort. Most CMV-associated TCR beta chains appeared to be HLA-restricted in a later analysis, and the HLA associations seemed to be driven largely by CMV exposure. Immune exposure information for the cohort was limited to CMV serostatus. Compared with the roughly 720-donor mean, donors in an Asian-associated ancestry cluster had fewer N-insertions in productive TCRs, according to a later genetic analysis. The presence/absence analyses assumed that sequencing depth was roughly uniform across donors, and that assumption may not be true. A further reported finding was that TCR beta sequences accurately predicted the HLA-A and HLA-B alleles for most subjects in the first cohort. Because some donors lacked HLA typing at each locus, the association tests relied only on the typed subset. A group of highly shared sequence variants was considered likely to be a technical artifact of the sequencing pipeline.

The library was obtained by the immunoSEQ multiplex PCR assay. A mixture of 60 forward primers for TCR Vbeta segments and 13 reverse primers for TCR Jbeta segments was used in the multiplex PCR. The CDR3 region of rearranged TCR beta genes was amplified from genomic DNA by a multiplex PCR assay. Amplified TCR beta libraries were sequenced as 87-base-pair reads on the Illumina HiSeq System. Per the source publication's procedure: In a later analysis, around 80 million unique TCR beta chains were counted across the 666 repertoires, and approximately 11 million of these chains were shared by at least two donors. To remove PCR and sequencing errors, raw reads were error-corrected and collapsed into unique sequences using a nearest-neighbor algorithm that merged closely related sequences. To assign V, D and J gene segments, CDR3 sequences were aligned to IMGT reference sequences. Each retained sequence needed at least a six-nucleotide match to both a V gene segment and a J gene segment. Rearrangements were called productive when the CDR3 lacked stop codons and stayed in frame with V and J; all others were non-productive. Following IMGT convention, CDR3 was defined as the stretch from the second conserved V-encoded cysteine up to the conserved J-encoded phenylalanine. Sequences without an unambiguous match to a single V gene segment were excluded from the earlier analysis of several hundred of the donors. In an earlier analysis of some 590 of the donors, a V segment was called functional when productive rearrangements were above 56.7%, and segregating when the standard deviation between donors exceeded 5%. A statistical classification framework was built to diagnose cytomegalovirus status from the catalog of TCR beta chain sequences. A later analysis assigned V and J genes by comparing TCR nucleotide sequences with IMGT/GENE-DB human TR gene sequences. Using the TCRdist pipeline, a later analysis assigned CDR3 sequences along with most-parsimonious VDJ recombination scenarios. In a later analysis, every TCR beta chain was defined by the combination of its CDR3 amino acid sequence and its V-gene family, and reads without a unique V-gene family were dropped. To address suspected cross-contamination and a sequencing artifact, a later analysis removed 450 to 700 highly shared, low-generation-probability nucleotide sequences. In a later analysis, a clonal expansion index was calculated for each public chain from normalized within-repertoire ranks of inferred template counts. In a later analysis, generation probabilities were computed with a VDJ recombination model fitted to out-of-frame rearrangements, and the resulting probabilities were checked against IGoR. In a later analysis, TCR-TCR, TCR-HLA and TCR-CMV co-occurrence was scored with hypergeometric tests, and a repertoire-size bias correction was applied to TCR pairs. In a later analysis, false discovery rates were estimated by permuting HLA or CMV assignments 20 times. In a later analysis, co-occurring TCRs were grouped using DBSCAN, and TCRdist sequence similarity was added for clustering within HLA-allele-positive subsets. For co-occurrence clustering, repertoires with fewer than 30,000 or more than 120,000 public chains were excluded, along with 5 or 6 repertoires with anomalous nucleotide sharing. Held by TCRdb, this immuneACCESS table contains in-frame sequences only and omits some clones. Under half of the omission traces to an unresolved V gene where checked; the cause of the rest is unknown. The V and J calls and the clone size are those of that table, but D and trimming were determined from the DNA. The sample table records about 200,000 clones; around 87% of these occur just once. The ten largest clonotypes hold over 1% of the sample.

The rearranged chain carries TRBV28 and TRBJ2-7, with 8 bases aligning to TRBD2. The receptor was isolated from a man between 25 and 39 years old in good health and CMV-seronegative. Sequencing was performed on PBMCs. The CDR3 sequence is CASSWGAGVSYEQYF. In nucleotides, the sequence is TGTGCCAGCAGCTGGGGAGCGGGGGTCTCCTACGAGCAGTACTTC.